This T cell receptor (beta chain) was sequenced for a study of T cells in Graves' hyperthyroidism and ophthalmopathy. Whole-study findings and limits: Appearing also in blood were most of the thyroid clonotypes expanded above 0.001. Ophthalmopathy stood apart from stable hyperthyroidism in a 13 V-J model.

Investigators excluded patients with uncontrolled infection, other autoimmune disease, pregnancy or lactation. The PBMCs had their origin in around 10 ml of fresh peripheral blood. Germline V gene sequence: CDR1 MDHEN, CDR2 SYDVKM. The V gene end was trimmed by 6 bases and the J gene end by 5 bases; junction bases not matched to a gene: 13. The CDR3 covers 16 residues. A remark on this clonotype: What it binds is unknown.

The TCR beta CDR3 regions underwent amplification using RNA transcripts as the source. TCR CDR3 regions were first amplified by RT-PCR with HTBI primers. TCRdb re-called the multiplex PCR reads through MiXCR, storing one row per CDR3 protein. This table has 550,000 to 800,000 distinct CDR3 sequences, 15% to 20% appearing once. This receptor was taken from a man in his fifties with Graves' hyperthyroidism. Sequenced input: blood. The V call is TRBV28, the J call TRBJ2-1, with 7 positions matching TRBD2. The CDR3 spells CASRPTNPGGDNEQFF. In nucleotides, the CDR3 is TGTGCCAGCAGACCCACTAACCCGGGGGGAGACAATGAGCAGTTCTTC. The full variable domain, completed using reference TRBV28 and TRBJ2-1, is DVKVTQSSRYLVKRTGEKVFLECVQDMDHENMFWYRQDPGLGLRLIYFSYDVKMKEKGDIPEGYSVSREKKERFSLILESASTNQTSMYLCASRPTNPGGDNEQFFGPGTRLTVL.